These 4 T cell receptor beta chains were all obtained from the same sample, sequenced in a study of T cells in Graves' hyperthyroidism and ophthalmopathy. RNA transcripts provided the source from which TCR beta CDR3 regions were amplified. HTBI primers were used for first-round RT-PCR of the TCR CDR3. TCRdb reanalysed the multiplex PCR reads using MiXCR and keeps one entry per CDR3 protein. The repertoire consists of about 400,000 distinct CDR3 sequences, with 15% occurring once and the leading ten covering less than 35%. The material sequenced was blood. The receptors here all came from a young woman with Graves' hyperthyroidism.

This rearrangement joins TRBV2 to TRBJ1-6; maybe TRBD1 (6 bases). Trimming left V 6 bases short and J 0 bases short, with 18 bases between. The CDR3 runs 18 residues. CDR1 and CDR2 (germline): SNHLY, FYNNEI. DNA of the CDR3: TGTGCCAGCAGGCAACCTGGGACATTGAGCTCCTATAATTCACCCCTCCACTTT. It translates to CASRQPGTLSSYNSPLHF.

The rearrangement joins TRBV6-1 to TRBJ1-5, with 9 nucleotides matching TRBD1. CDR1 MNHNS and CDR2 SASEGT come from the germline V gene. The CDR3 length is 16 residues. V lost 6 bases and J lost 2; bases outside the gene matches: 8. The CDR3 sequence is CASRMGQGWGNQPQHF. As DNA, the CDR3 is TGTGCCAGCAGAATGGGACAGGGTTGGGGCAATCAGCCCCAGCATTTT.

This clonotype was detected a few times. J is TRBJ1-1 and V is TRBV30; a weak D match, TRBD1 (6 bases). Germline CDR1 reads GTSNPN; CDR2 reads SVGIG (reference sequence). The CDR3 contains 13 residues. The V end was cut by 4 bases, the J end by 11 bases, with 20 bases between. The DNA of the CDR3 is TGTGCCTGGAATGTACGCGCAGGACAGAGGGCTTTCTTT. Encoded protein: CAWNVRAGQRAFF.

This clonotype has a count of ten or more. V is TRBV6-2 or TRBV6-3 and J is TRBJ2-7, with 7 bases identical to TRBD2. CDR3 length equals 15 residues. CDR1 and CDR2 (germline): MNHEY, SVGEGT. V dropped 6 bases and J dropped 2; count of bases not matched to a gene: 10. CDR3 in DNA: TGTGCCAGCAGGTCCCAGCGGGGAGCTGCCTACGAGCAGTACTTC. Its translation: CASRSQRGAAYEQYF.